This TCR beta chain is drawn from a study of OX40 agonist ivuxolimab in advanced cancers. Study-wide findings and caveats: Relative to CD4+, CD8+ T cells held more expanded clones on average.

About this clone itself: Its antigen remains unidentified.

Exclusion of a patient followed from autoimmune disease history or systemic immunosuppression. The CDR3 has 13 residues. Germline V gene data show CDR1 as SGHTA and CDR2 as FQGNSA. V shed 5 bases and J shed 7 bases, with 13 bases lying between them. Sequencing was performed with immunoSEQ multiplex PCR; in TCRdb, only in-frame clones are kept and a portion is missing. The sample yields tens of thousands of clones, around 84% seen once. The receptor was isolated from an adult with an advanced solid tumor such as melanoma, head and neck, liver or kidney cancer. Sequenced material: CD4+ or CD8+ T cells sorted from blood, taken in a trial of the OX40 agonist ivuxolimab. The chain has TRBV7-2 and TRBJ2-3; D might be TRBD1 or TRBD2, each matching 6 bases. CDR3 sequence reads: CASSAGGPNTQYF. CDR3 in DNA: TGTGCCAGCAGCGCCGGGGGCCCAAATACGCAGTATTTT.